The 5 T cell receptor beta chains below were found in one sample sequenced in a study of T cell repertoires in cytomegalovirus infection. Using its own MiXCR run on the reads, TCRdb lists one record per CDR3 protein. This sample has about 920,000 distinct CDR3 sequences, with roughly 30% found just once. Their recognized antigens are unknown. The material was cultured CD8+ T cells from PBMCs, obtained from culture after CMV antigen stimulation. The receptors were sampled from a human donor in good health (CMV status not recorded). Some clones in this sample may be carry-over from other donors' samples.

Only a few counts were recorded for this clonotype. The chain employs TRBV14 and TRBJ2-3; TRBD2 agrees at 9 bases. The CDR3 is 18 amino acids. Unmatched junction bases numbered 16, after V lost 4 bases and J lost 5 bases. Looked up from germline, CDR1 is SGHDN and CDR2 is FVKESK. The CDR3 DNA is TGTGCCAGCAGCCGCGGAATCTGGGCTAGCGGGGTGGTAGATACGCAGTATTTT. It is translated as CASSRGIWASGVVDTQYF.

This clonotype was counted only a few times. The V gene is TRBV12-3 or TRBV12-4, the J gene TRBJ2-5; TRBD2 agrees at 7 bases. The CDR3 consists of 16 residues. V gave up 0 bases and J gave up 2 bases; unmatched junction bases: 6. CDR3 amino acids: CASSLALASGQETQYF. In DNA form, the CDR3 reads TGTGCCAGCAGTTTAGCGCTGGCTAGCGGTCAAGAGACCCAGTACTTC.

This clonotype was counted between two and nine times. This chain links TRBV13 with TRBJ2-3; D not certain. Trimming stripped 5 bases from V and 4 bases from J, with 10 bases between. Germline CDR1 and CDR2: PRHDT and FYEKMQ (reference sequence). The CDR3 totals 13 residues. In DNA, the CDR3 is TGTGCCAGCAGCCATCGACCCCCAGATACGCAGTATTTT. Translation: CASSHRPPDTQYF.

This clonotype turned up a few times. The rearrangement uses TRBV6-2 or TRBV6-3 and TRBJ1-2, with no clear D. Germline loops: CDR1 MNHEY, CDR2 SVGEGT. V was trimmed by 8 bases and J by 1 base, leaving 11 bases between them. The CDR3 covers 13 residues. CDR3 DNA sequence: TGTGCCAGCGTAAGGACCTATAACTATGGCTACACCTTC. Protein: CASVRTYNYGYTF.

This clonotype was counted at least ten times. The CDR3 nucleotides are TGTGCCAGCAGTCTTTTGGCGGGGGACCCCTACAATGAGCAGTTCTTC. As protein: CASSLLAGDPYNEQFF. The rearrangement uses TRBV12-3 or TRBV12-4 and TRBJ2-1; 7 bases map to TRBD2. The CDR3 consists of 16 residues. V lost 5 bases to trimming and J lost 2 bases; unmatched junction nucleotides: 9.